The 19 T cell receptor beta chains presented below share a single source sample, sequenced in a study of blood T cells in healthy people across ages. Through a sample-barcoded 5' primer and a J-beta primer mix, a second PCR was run for roughly 6 to 12 cycles. One entry per CDR3 protein results from TCRdb running MiXCR on the 5' RACE reads. The data hold around 1,700,000 distinct CDR3 sequences, with roughly 27% observed a single time. Sequenced material: blood. These receptors all stem from a woman aged 25 to 45 in good health.

This clonotype was recorded many times. V usage is TRBV6-5 and J usage is TRBJ2-3; TRBD2 is a possible D gene (6 bases). V was clipped by 6 bases and J by 5 bases, with 18 bases between them. The CDR3 runs 15 residues. Germline V CDR1 and CDR2: MNHEY, SVGAGI. CDR3 loop: CASRESGVPGDTQYF. Here the CDR3 DNA reads TGTGCCAGCAGGGAGTCGGGGGTTCCTGGAGATACGCAGTATTTT.

Note on this clonotype: This may stem from a read error, because a much larger clone lies one nucleotide away. The V and J genes are TRBV29-1 and TRBJ2-1, with 9 nucleotides matching TRBD2. The V gene's germline CDR1 is SQVTM and CDR2 ANQGSEA. The V segment lost 6 bases and the J segment 10 bases; nucleotides outside the gene matches: 13. The CDR3 sequence is 14 residues long. CDR3 nucleotides: TGCAGCGTGGATCAGCTAGCGGGGAGCTACGAGCAGTTCTTC. It specifies CSVDQLAGSYEQFF.

This clonotype was seen more than once but under ten times. The V call is TRBV2, the J call TRBJ1-5, with D uncertain. This CDR3 is 13 amino acids long. Germline V gene sequence: CDR1 SNHLY, CDR2 FYNNEI. Trimming left V 8 bases short and J 6 bases short, with 14 bases between. This CDR3 is CASDQFQFQPQHF. The CDR3 bases are TGTGCCAGCGACCAGTTCCAGTTTCAGCCCCAGCATTTT.

This clonotype turned up a few times. This rearrangement joins TRBV7-2 to TRBJ2-6; D call uncertain. Between the trimmed V and J ends, which lost 6 bases and 2 bases, there was a span of 11 bases. This CDR3 has 15 residues. Germline values: CDR1 SGHTA, CDR2 FQGNSA. CDR3 in amino acids: CASRTTRAGANVLTF. Here the CDR3 DNA reads TGTGCCAGCAGAACGACGAGAGCTGGGGCCAACGTCCTGACTTTC. The full variable domain, its missing parts supplied by reference TRBV7-2 and TRBJ2-6, is GAGVSQSPSNKVTEKGKDVELRCDPISGHTALYWYRQSLGQGLEFLIYFQGNSAPDKSGLPSDRFSAERTGGSVSTLTIQRTQQEDSAVYLCASRTTRAGANVLTFGAGSRLTVL.

This clonotype was seen at least ten times. The chain carries TRBV29-1 and TRBJ2-5; TRBD2 is a possible D gene (6 bases). The CDR3 runs 11 residues. CDR1 and CDR2 from the germline V gene are SQVTM and ANQGSEA. Trimming pared 3 bases from V and 7 bases from J, leaving 9 bases between. This chain's CDR3 is CSVDRGGTQYF. The CDR3 DNA follows: TGCAGCGTTGATAGGGGAGGGACCCAGTACTTC.

The chain is built from TRBV24-1 and TRBJ2-1; weak D call: TRBD2 (7 bases). V dropped 5 bases and J dropped 4 bases, with 20 bases sitting between them. Germline V gives CDR1 KGHDR, CDR2 SFDVKD. This CDR3 spans 17 amino acids. The CDR3 bases are TGTGCCACCAGTGCTTCTCCCGCGGGGGCCGCTTACAATGAGCAGTTCTTC. Its protein product is CATSASPAGAAYNEQFF.

This clonotype was counted ten times or more. This chain joins TRBV4-1 and TRBJ2-1, with 11 positions matching TRBD2. The V and J ends lost 5 bases and 7 bases, in that order; junction bases with no gene match: 19. Germline lookup yields CDR1 MGHRA and CDR2 YSYEKL. The length of the CDR3 is 19 residues. The CDR3 sequence: CASSLRLAGMRDSLNEQFF. CDR3 nucleotide sequence: TGCGCCAGCAGCTTACGACTAGCGGGAATGAGGGATTCGTTGAATGAGCAGTTCTTC.

Only one count was recorded for this clonotype. The rearrangement joins TRBV7-3 to TRBJ1-1; D possibly corresponds to TRBD1 (6 bases). Germline CDR1 is SGHTA and CDR2 is FQGTGA. CDR3 length: 13 amino acids. The ends were cut back, 8 bases at V and 4 bases at J, with 14 bases in the middle. CDR3 nucleotide sequence: TGTGCCAGCTCTCGAGGGGGGGCCACTGAAGCTTTCTTT. Translation gives CASSRGGATEAFF. Looking up the rest from reference TRBV7-3 and TRBJ1-1 gives the full variable domain: GAGVSQTPSNKVTEKGKYVELRCDPISGHTALYWYRQSLGQGPEFLIYFQGTGAADDSGLPNDRFFAVRPEGSVSTLKIQRTERGDSAVYLCASSRGGATEAFFGQGTRLTVV.

The chain combines TRBV20-1 with TRBJ2-7, with a weak D call TRBD2 (5 bases). The ends were cut back, 3 bases at V and 2 bases at J, with 11 bases in the middle. Germline V lookup: CDR1 DFQATT, CDR2 SNEGSKA (reference sequence). This CDR3 is 13 amino acids long. CDR3: CSARIGGAYEQYF. The CDR3, as DNA: TGCAGTGCTAGGATCGGAGGAGCCTACGAGCAGTACTTC.

V gene TRBV24-1 combines with J gene TRBJ1-2, with TRBD1 matching over 7 bases. This CDR3 comprises 13 residues. Germline V lookup: CDR1 KGHDR, CDR2 SFDVKD. V shed 7 bases and J 4 bases; nucleotides not matched to a gene: 5. CDR3 coding DNA: TGTGCCACCAGCCAGACAGGGATCTATGGCTACACCTTC. Its translation is CATSQTGIYGYTF.

This clonotype was picked up a small number of times. The chain couples TRBV6-8 to TRBJ2-1, with TRBD2 matching over 16 bases. Losses at the gene ends were 6 bases for V and 8 bases for J; bases not matched to a gene: 10. Germline assignment: CDR1 MNHGY and CDR2 SAAAGT. The CDR3 loop spans 17 amino acids. The CDR3 sequence is CASRFLGLAGGPDEQFF. CDR3 nucleotide sequence: TGTGCCAGCAGATTTTTGGGACTAGCGGGAGGGCCCGATGAGCAGTTCTTC.

This chain uses TRBV28 with TRBJ2-2; D remains unclear. The V end was cut by 3 bases, the J end by 0 bases, with 5 bases between. Germline V gene data show CDR1 as MDHEN and CDR2 as SYDVKM. This CDR3 comprises 14 residues. CDR3 bases: TGTGCCAGCAGTTTTGGCACGAACACCGGGGAGCTGTTTTTT. Translating it yields CASSFGTNTGELFF.

The sample holds many counts of this clonotype. The chain employs TRBV28 and TRBJ2-5; D not resolved. Germline V gene sequence: CDR1 MDHEN, CDR2 SYDVKM. V shed 1 base and J shed 3 bases, with 6 bases lying between them. The CDR3 is 13 amino acids. CDR3 DNA: TGTGCCAGCAGTTTATCTTACGAAGAGACCCAGTACTTC. Its translation is CASSLSYEETQYF.

Details on this clonotype: In this CDR3 the conserved last residue, phenylalanine or tryptophan, is missing, so a read error is likely. The chain is built from TRBV27 and TRBJ2-1; maybe TRBD2 (6 bases). V lost 4 bases to trimming and J lost 5 bases, with 9 bases between them. This CDR3 contains 13 residues. Germline CDR1 MNHEY, CDR2 SMNVEV (reference sequence). In DNA form, the CDR3 reads TGTGCCAGCAGTTGGGGGGTAGACAATGAGCAGTTCTCC. Protein sequence: CASSWGVDNEQFS.

The chain employs TRBV20-1 and TRBJ2-3; tentative D call: TRBD2 (7 bases). Germline values: CDR1 DFQATT, CDR2 SNEGSKA (reference sequence). CDR3 length equals 12 residues. V was trimmed by 4 bases and J by 14 bases, leaving 19 bases between them. The CDR3 protein is CSATDDRRGRYF. CDR3 DNA sequence: TGCAGTGCTACCGATGACCGGCGGGGGCGGTATTTT.

The chain combines TRBV20-1 with TRBJ1-2, with D unresolved. Germline CDR1 is DFQATT and CDR2 is SNEGSKA (reference sequence). This CDR3 region has 13 residues. The V gene lost 3 bases and the J gene lost 4 bases, with 12 bases spanning the gap. CDR3 region: CSASYGVIYGYTF. The CDR3, as DNA: TGCAGTGCTAGTTACGGGGTCATCTATGGCTACACCTTC.

V and J are TRBV20-1 and TRBJ2-7; 15 nucleotides line up with TRBD2. Germline CDR1 and CDR2: DFQATT and SNEGSKA (reference sequence). Unmatched junction bases numbered 17, after V lost 7 bases and J lost 10 bases. This CDR3 spans 16 amino acids. The CDR3 here is CSVGTSGRLGEDTQYF. CDR3 bases: TGCAGTGTAGGGACTAGCGGGAGGTTGGGGGAAGATACCCAGTACTTC.

This clonotype was seen a handful of times. V and J are TRBV20-1 and TRBJ2-7; 11 positions agree with TRBD1. With V trimmed by 4 bases and J by 3 bases, 8 bases remained unmatched. This CDR3 contains 15 residues. Per germline, CDR1 DFQATT and CDR2 SNEGSKA (reference sequence). The CDR3 sequence: CSAIDSGTGGYEQYF. For the CDR3, the DNA is TGCAGTGCTATTGATTCCGGGACAGGGGGCTACGAGCAGTACTTC.

The sample holds one count of this clonotype. V usage is TRBV5-1 and J usage is TRBJ2-3, with D hard to call. The germline gives CDR1 SGHRS, CDR2 YFSETQ. Trimming cost V 3 bases and J 5 bases, with 13 bases left between them. The CDR3 runs 14 residues. The CDR3 DNA sequence: TGCGCCAGCAGCTCCACGAGAGCCCGAGATACGCAGTATTTT. This gives the protein CASSSTRARDTQYF.